These 18 T cell receptor beta chains share one sample of origin, sequenced in a study of T cells after yellow fever vaccination. TCRdb redid the calling of the 5' RACE reads with MiXCR, one entry per CDR3 protein. Seen here are a few hundred thousand distinct CDR3 sequences, less than 20% observed once, and the top ten hold around 16%. Sequences were derived from PBMCs, sampled about 5 days after the first yellow fever vaccination. Receptor source: a man aged 18-30 years who received the YFV17D yellow fever vaccine.

This clonotype was observed a few times. J is TRBJ2-2 and V is TRBV5-1, with a possible D match to TRBD2 (6 bases). The CDR3 is 15 residues long. V was clipped by 2 bases and J by 1 base, with 9 bases between them. CDR1 is SGHRS and CDR2 is YFSETQ in the germline V gene. CDR3 in DNA: TGCGCCAGCAGCTTCCAAGCGGGGAACACCGGGGAGCTGTTTTTT. Encoded protein: CASSFQAGNTGELFF.

This clonotype was observed many times. The rearrangement links TRBV9 to TRBJ2-1, with TRBD2 matching over 8 bases. The CDR3 has 17 amino acids. Germline assignment: CDR1 SGDLS and CDR2 YYNGEE. V trimming: 4 bases; J trimming: 4 bases; junction bases outside the gene matches: 13. CDR3 nucleotides: TGTGCCAGCAGCCCCGGAGGAGTCGGCGGGGGGTACAATGAGCAGTTCTTC. It specifies CASSPGGVGGGYNEQFF.

A few counts support this clonotype. The chain couples TRBV29-1 to TRBJ2-2; 7 bases are a match to TRBD1. Germline V gene sequence: CDR1 SQVTM, CDR2 ANQGSEA. The V and J ends lost 2 bases and 5 bases, in that order; junction bases with no gene match: 11. The CDR3 is 16 amino acids. CDR3 region: CSVESASRQGTGELFF. For the CDR3, the DNA is TGCAGCGTTGAATCGGCGTCGAGACAGGGAACCGGGGAGCTGTTTTTT.

This clonotype was seen only a few times. The genes are TRBV5-1 and TRBJ1-1, with D possibly TRBD1 on 5 matching bases. The CDR3 is 11 amino acids. V gave up 6 bases and J gave up 9 bases, with 12 bases separating them. The germline V gene has CDR1 SGHRS and CDR2 YFSETQ. The CDR3 DNA reads TGCGCCAGCACGACGGAGGGGAAAGCTTTCTTT. Amino acid sequence: CASTTEGKAFF.

This clonotype was seen only a few times. The chain recombines TRBV4-1 with TRBJ2-7, with 9 bases matching TRBD1. The trim removed 4 bases at V and 5 bases at J, leaving 12 bases unmatched. Germline V CDR1 and CDR2: MGHRA, YSYEKL. CDR3 length: 16 amino acids. This CDR3 is CASSRTLDRGFDEQYF. The CDR3 nucleotides read TGCGCCAGCAGCCGGACCCTGGACAGGGGATTTGACGAGCAGTACTTC.

This clonotype came up a few times. The chain combines TRBV27 with TRBJ1-2, with D unresolved. V lost 7 bases, J lost 4 bases, and 19 bases lay in between. The CDR3 length is 15 residues. The germline V gene has CDR1 MNHEY and CDR2 SMNVEV (reference sequence). In DNA, the CDR3 is TGTGCCAGCACCCTTAGTGGCCGGAACCTCTATGGCTACACCTTC. Translation gives CASTLSGRNLYGYTF.

This clonotype was observed once. The genes are TRBV10-3 and TRBJ1-1; 10 bases fit TRBD1. Germline CDR1 is ENHRY and CDR2 is SYGVKD. Unmatched junction bases numbered 3, after V lost 10 bases and J lost 1 base. The CDR3 covers 13 residues. CDR3 protein: CATGTGENTEAFF. As DNA, the CDR3 is TGTGCCACCGGGACAGGGGAGAACACTGAAGCTTTCTTT.

The rearrangement links TRBV5-1 to TRBJ2-7, with D perhaps matching TRBD2 (6 bases). The CDR3 is made up of 18 amino acids. The germline V and J ends were trimmed by 4 bases and 3 bases, with 26 bases remaining between them. Germline V gene lookup returns CDR1 SGHRS and CDR2 YFSETQ. The CDR3 sequence: CASSTGVRSLREYYEQYF. CDR3 coding DNA: TGCGCCAGCAGCACGGGGGTTCGAAGTCTCAGGGAATACTACGAGCAGTACTTC.

The J gene is TRBJ1-1, the V gene TRBV7-8; 7 nucleotides align to TRBD1. V shed 1 base, J shed 1 base, and the junction held 3 bases outside the gene matches. This CDR3 spans 15 amino acids. Germline V gene lookup returns CDR1 SGHVS and CDR2 FQNEAQ. Here the CDR3 reads CASSLGRGPNTEAFF. In DNA form, the CDR3 reads TGTGCCAGCAGCTTAGGGAGGGGGCCGAACACTGAAGCTTTCTTT.

The V call is TRBV12-3 or TRBV12-4, the J call TRBJ1-2; the D gene is possibly TRBD1 (5 bases). This CDR3 spans 15 amino acids. Trimming removed 6 bases from V and 8 bases from J, with 22 bases in between. DNA for the CDR3: TGTGCCAGCAGAACCCGGGGGGATTCAGGGCGCGGCTACACCTTC. Protein product: CASRTRGDSGRGYTF.

The genes are TRBV9 and TRBJ2-1; TRBD1 or TRBD2 may be the D gene (5 bases each). The CDR3 contains 17 residues. The germline gives CDR1 SGDLS, CDR2 YYNGEE. V lost 3 bases and J lost 4, with 20 bases in between. The CDR3 DNA sequence: TGTGCCAGCAGCGATAGGCCGGGACCGAGTAATTACAATGAGCAGTTCTTC. Its protein product is CASSDRPGPSNYNEQFF. The whole variable domain, filled in from reference TRBV9 and TRBJ2-1, reads DSGVTQTPKHLITATGQRVTLRCSPRSGDLSVYWYQQSLDQGLQFLIQYYNGEERAKGNILERFSAQQFPDLHSELNLSSLELGDSALYFCASSDRPGPSNYNEQFFGPGTRLTVL.

The table lists this clonotype with a few counts. The chain recombines TRBV5-1 with TRBJ2-7; 7 bases agree with TRBD2. This CDR3 region has 15 residues. After removal of 0 bases from V and 3 bases from J, the junction contained 6 bases not matched to a gene. Germline V lookup: CDR1 SGHRS, CDR2 YFSETQ. The chain's CDR3 is CASSLAGGGLYEQYF. CDR3 nucleotide sequence: TGCGCCAGCAGCTTGGCCGGCGGGGGTCTCTACGAGCAGTACTTC.

The rearrangement links TRBV15 to TRBJ2-5; either TRBD1 or TRBD2 may fit D (5 bases each). This CDR3 spans 16 amino acids. Germline V gene data show CDR1 as LNHNV and CDR2 as YYDKDF (reference sequence). With 1 base removed from V and 5 bases from J, the gap between germline ends came to 17 bases. CDR3 sequence: CATSRGSAGLAETQYF. The CDR3, as DNA: TGTGCCACCAGCAGAGGTTCGGCAGGGTTAGCGGAGACCCAGTACTTC.

This clonotype was counted a few times. The CDR3 region is CASSPGPVFGYTF. The CDR3 region has the DNA TGTGCCAGTAGTCCGGGACCGGTATTTGGCTACACCTTC. The genes are TRBV19 and TRBJ1-2, with D possibly TRBD1 on 5 matching bases. The germline V gene has CDR1 LNHDA and CDR2 SQIVND (reference sequence). CDR3 length: 13 residues. V was trimmed by 5 bases and J by 7 bases, leaving 14 bases between them.

The chain joins TRBV7-3 to TRBJ2-2, with D hard to call. There are 12 residues in the CDR3. Germline CDR1 reads SGHTA; CDR2 reads FQGTGA. Trimming shortened V by 5 bases and J by 6 bases, and 7 bases separated the two germline ends. The CDR3 here is CASSPTAGELFF. The CDR3, as DNA: TGTGCCAGCAGCCCCACTGCCGGGGAGCTGTTTTTT. Variable domain in full (rest from reference TRBV7-3 and TRBJ2-2): GAGVSQTPSNKVTEKGKYVELRCDPISGHTALYWYRQSLGQGPEFLIYFQGTGAADDSGLPNDRFFAVRPEGSVSTLKIQRTERGDSAVYLCASSPTAGELFFGEGSRLTVL.

This clonotype was picked up many times. The V and J genes are TRBV10-3 and TRBJ2-3; the D gene is possibly TRBD2 (6 bases). V lost 6 bases and J lost 5, with 21 bases in between. Looked up from germline, CDR1 is ENHRY and CDR2 is SYGVKD. The CDR3 contains 16 residues. CDR3 DNA sequence: TGTGCCATCAGCGGGCGGCGGGGCGCTTTTGAAGATACGCAGTATTTT. Translation gives CAISGRRGAFEDTQYF.

Details on this clonotype: A much larger clone lies one base from this, so it may be a read error. The V call is TRBV7-2, the J call TRBJ1-5; the D is unclear. V shed 3 bases and J shed 5 bases, with 8 bases lying between them. In germline, CDR1 is SGHTA, CDR2 FQGNSA. The CDR3 extends over 13 amino acids. The CDR3 sequence: CASSFTVDQPQHF. The DNA for the CDR3 is TGTGCCAGCAGCTTTACGGTCGATCAGCCCCAGCATTTT.

This clonotype has more than one count but fewer than ten. The CDR3: CASSRRLADQETQYF. In DNA, the CDR3 is TGTGCCAGCAGCCGTAGACTAGCGGACCAAGAGACCCAGTACTTC. This chain links TRBV4-2 with TRBJ2-5; 9 positions agree with TRBD2. Germline CDR1 is LGHNA and CDR2 is YNFKEQ. CDR3 length equals 15 residues. Trimming at V came to 4 bases and at J to 0 bases, leaving 3 bases not matched to a gene.